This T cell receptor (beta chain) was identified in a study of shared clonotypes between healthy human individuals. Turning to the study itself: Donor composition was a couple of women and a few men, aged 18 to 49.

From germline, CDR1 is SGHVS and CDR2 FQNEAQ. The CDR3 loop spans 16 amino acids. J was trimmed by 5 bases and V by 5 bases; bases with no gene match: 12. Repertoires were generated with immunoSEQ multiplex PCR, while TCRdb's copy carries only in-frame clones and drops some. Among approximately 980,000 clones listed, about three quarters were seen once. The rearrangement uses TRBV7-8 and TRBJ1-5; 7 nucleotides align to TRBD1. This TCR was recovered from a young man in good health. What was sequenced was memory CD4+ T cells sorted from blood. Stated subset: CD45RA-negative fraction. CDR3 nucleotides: TGTGCCAGCAGCCTCCGGGGCAGGGGGGGTTATCAGCCCCAGCATTTT. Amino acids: CASSLRGRGGYQPQHF.